Shown below are 28 T cell receptor beta chains from a single sample sequenced in a study of T cells in Graves' hyperthyroidism and ophthalmopathy. Template material for amplifying TCR beta CDR3 regions consisted of RNA transcripts. The TCR CDR3 first-round RT-PCR relied on the HTBI primer set. TCRdb processed the multiplex PCR reads anew with MiXCR; each CDR3 protein has one entry. The sample contains 400,000 to 500,000 distinct CDR3 sequences, about an eighth of which appear only once. The sample consisted of blood. The receptor set was obtained from a woman between 18 and 30 years old with Graves' hyperthyroidism.

This clonotype was counted many times. The chain recombines TRBV11-2 with TRBJ1-1, with D unclear. CDR3 length: 15 amino acids. The V and J ends lost 7 bases and 1 base respectively, with 16 bases between them. Germline CDR1 reads SGHAT; CDR2 reads FQNNGV. In DNA form, the CDR3 reads TGTGCCAGCACTCTCGACCCACGGGAGAACACTGAAGCTTTCTTT. Amino acid sequence: CASTLDPRENTEAFF.

Only a few counts were recorded for this clonotype. The J gene is TRBJ1-3, the V gene TRBV7-2; no clear D gene. Per the germline V gene, CDR1 is SGHTA and CDR2 is FQGNSA. The CDR3 loop spans 16 amino acids. V shed 1 base and J shed 2 bases, with 12 bases lying between them. CDR3 nucleotides: TGTGCCAGCAGCTTAGTACGACGAGGGACTGGAAACACCATATATTTT. Encoded protein: CASSLVRRGTGNTIYF.

At least ten counts were recorded for this clonotype. V usage is TRBV11-2 and J usage is TRBJ2-2; tentatively, D is TRBD2 (5 bases). This CDR3 contains 14 residues. Trimming took off 3 bases at V and 4 bases at J, with 9 bases between the two ends. Germline V gene sequence: CDR1 SGHAT, CDR2 FQNNGV. This CDR3 reads CASSFIGSTGELFF. The CDR3 bases are TGTGCCAGCAGCTTTATAGGGAGCACCGGGGAGCTGTTTTTT. The entire variable domain, with the rest obtained from reference TRBV11-2 and TRBJ2-2, is as follows: EAGVAQSPRYKIIEKRQSVAFWCNPISGHATLYWYQQILGQGPKLLIQFQNNGVVDDSQLPKDRFSAERLKGVDSTLKIQPAKLEDSAVYLCASSFIGSTGELFFGEGSRLTVL.

This clonotype has a count of ten or more. V and J are TRBV12-5 and TRBJ2-1, with D possibly matching TRBD1 (6 bases). Germline CDR1 and CDR2: LGHNT and FRNRAP. There are 16 residues in the CDR3. The V end was cut by 2 bases, the J end by 5 bases, with 16 bases between. The CDR3 DNA is TGTGCTAGTGGTTTGAGTCTCACAGGGCGCGACAATGAGCAGTTCTTC. Protein sequence: CASGLSLTGRDNEQFF.

Ten or more counts support this clonotype. This chain joins TRBV30 and TRBJ1-2; no clear D gene. CDR3 length: 13 residues. Germline V gives CDR1 GTSNPN, CDR2 SVGIG (reference sequence). V lost 4 bases to trimming and J lost 2 bases, with 11 bases between them. The CDR3: CAWNVAPNYGYTF. In DNA, the CDR3 is TGTGCCTGGAATGTAGCGCCGAACTATGGCTACACCTTC.

This chain connects TRBV12-3 or TRBV12-4 to TRBJ1-6; TRBD1 matches at 8 bases. V was pared by 3 bases and J by 0 bases, with 7 bases of the junction left unmatched. CDR3 length equals 18 residues. CDR3 region: CASSLGQVSSSYNSPLHF. In DNA, the CDR3 is TGTGCCAGCAGTTTGGGACAGGTCTCAAGCTCCTATAATTCACCCCTCCACTTT.

This clonotype showed up many times. This chain uses TRBV28 with TRBJ2-1; 12 nucleotides line up with TRBD2. V shed 5 bases, J shed 4 bases, and the junction held 3 bases outside the gene matches. Germline lookup yields CDR1 MDHEN and CDR2 SYDVKM. The CDR3 runs 15 residues. The CDR3 DNA reads TGTGCCAGCAGTAGGACTAGCGGGATTTACAATGAGCAGTTCTTC. This gives the protein CASSRTSGIYNEQFF.

This clonotype appeared once. Given a much more abundant clone one base away, this may be a read error. The chain employs TRBV18 and TRBJ1-6; D possibly corresponds to TRBD1 (5 bases). CDR3 length equals 15 residues. The germline gives CDR1 KGHSH, CDR2 LQKENI. CDR3 sequence: CDSSPSQGANSPLHF. The CDR3 nucleotides read TGTGACAGCTCACCAAGCCAGGGCGCGAATTCACCCCTCCACTTT.

In its sample, this clonotype was seen many times. V is TRBV7-2 and J is TRBJ2-2; 7 bases fit TRBD1. In germline, CDR1 is SGHTA, CDR2 FQGNSA. This CDR3 contains 15 residues. V lost 5 bases and J lost 4; bases outside the gene matches: 7. DNA of the CDR3: TGTGCCAGCAGCACCGGGACAGTAAGCACCGGGGAGCTGTTTTTT. Protein: CASSTGTVSTGELFF.

This clonotype was picked up one time. V and J are TRBV5-4 and TRBJ1-1; D remains unclear. The length of the CDR3 is 15 residues. V lost 0 bases, J lost 0 bases, and 9 bases lay in between. CDR1 is SGHNT, CDR2 YYREEE, per germline (reference sequence). CDR3 coding DNA: TGTGCCAGCAGCTTGGTTCTGGGTTTGAACACTGAAGCTTTCTTT. It yields the protein CASSLVLGLNTEAFF.

Many counts were recorded for this clonotype. V gene TRBV2 combines with J gene TRBJ1-5; no reliable D call. Germline V CDR1 and CDR2: SNHLY, FYNNEI. Trimming removed 5 bases from V and 2 bases from J, with 10 bases in between. The CDR3 consists of 14 residues. CDR3 coding DNA: TGTGCCAGCAGTAGGTTATTAGGCAATCAGCCCCAGCATTTT. Protein sequence: CASSRLLGNQPQHF. Full variable domain (rest looked up from reference TRBV2 and TRBJ1-5): EPEVTQTPSHQVTQMGQEVILRCVPISNHLYFYWYRQILGQKVEFLVSFYNNEISEKSEIFDDQFSVERPDGSNFTLKIRSTKLEDSAMYFCASSRLLGNQPQHFGDGTRLSIL.

This clonotype was observed at least ten times. The chain recombines TRBV5-4 with TRBJ1-1, with no clear D. Trimming stripped 0 bases from V and 1 base from J, with 10 bases between. Germline-derived CDR1 and CDR2 are SGHNT and YYREEE (reference sequence). This CDR3 region has 15 residues. CDR3 coding DNA: TGTGCCAGCAGCTTGGGGGTAGGAGAGAACACTGAAGCTTTCTTT. Translating gives CASSLGVGENTEAFF.

This clonotype occurred many times. The chain has TRBV2 and TRBJ1-2; no definite D call. Looked up from germline, CDR1 is SNHLY and CDR2 is FYNNEI. V was shortened by 4 bases and J by 0 bases, with 9 bases between the two germline ends. This CDR3 is built from 14 residues. CDR3: CASSGAAANYGYTF. The DNA for the CDR3 is TGTGCCAGCAGTGGGGCCGCTGCTAACTATGGCTACACCTTC. The variable domain in full, completed from reference TRBV2 and TRBJ1-2, reads EPEVTQTPSHQVTQMGQEVILRCVPISNHLYFYWYRQILGQKVEFLVSFYNNEISEKSEIFDDQFSVERPDGSNFTLKIRSTKLEDSAMYFCASSGAAANYGYTFGSGTRLTVV.

This clonotype has a handful of counts. The rearrangement links TRBV18 to TRBJ2-4, with D possibly being TRBD2 (5 bases). This CDR3 comprises 14 residues. V gave up 2 bases and J gave up 0 bases, with 5 bases separating them. Germline values: CDR1 KGHSH, CDR2 LQKENI. Here the CDR3 DNA reads TGTGCCAGCTCACCAGCGGGAGCCAAAAACATTCAGTACTTC. Translating gives CASSPAGAKNIQYF.

This clonotype showed up many times. The chain employs TRBV27 and TRBJ2-7; D is unresolved. CDR3 length: 14 residues. V lost 0 bases, J lost 2 bases, and 8 bases lay in between. Germline CDR1 and CDR2: MNHEY and SMNVEV (reference sequence). As DNA, the CDR3 is TGTGCCAGCAGTTTATCCCCGGAGACCTACGAGCAGTACTTC. It specifies CASSLSPETYEQYF.

This clonotype showed up many times. The J gene is TRBJ2-7, the V gene TRBV20-1, with 9 bases that match TRBD1. The CDR3 is 12 residues long. Germline V lookup: CDR1 DFQATT, CDR2 SNEGSKA (reference sequence). V shed 6 bases and J 6 bases; nucleotides not matched to a gene: 6. CDR3 nucleotides: TGCAGTGCCAGACACAGGGGGCTCGAGCAGTACTTC. The encoded protein is CSARHRGLEQYF.

This clonotype has more than one count but fewer than ten. The chain is built from TRBV29-1 and TRBJ2-3; 8 bases fit TRBD2. Germline CDR1 reads SQVTM; CDR2 reads ANQGSEA. With 1 base clipped from V and 5 bases from J, the junction kept 5 bases outside the gene matches. CDR3 length: 14 amino acids. The CDR3 coding sequence is TGCAGCGTTGAAGTAGGTCTAGCGGGAGATACGCAGTATTTT. Protein product: CSVEVGLAGDTQYF.

This clonotype was picked up many times. This rearrangement joins TRBV12-3 or TRBV12-4 to TRBJ1-1; possibly TRBD1 for D (6 bases). This CDR3 comprises 13 residues. V lost 6 bases to trimming and J lost 6 bases, with 14 bases between them. This CDR3 is CASSLGQSAEAFF. CDR3 DNA: TGTGCCAGCAGCCTTGGACAGAGTGCTGAAGCTTTCTTT.

This chain uses TRBV6-4 with TRBJ2-2; D ambiguous. V was trimmed by 3 bases and J by 4 bases, leaving 9 bases between them. Germline CDR1 and CDR2: MRHNA and SNTAGT. The CDR3 is 14 amino acids. The CDR3 loop is CASSELGSTGELFF. CDR3 in DNA: TGTGCCAGCAGTGAATTAGGGTCCACCGGGGAGCTGTTTTTT.

There are many counts of this clonotype. The genes are TRBV20-1 and TRBJ2-3, with TRBD1 identical over 10 bases. Germline lookup yields CDR1 DFQATT and CDR2 SNEGSKA (reference sequence). This CDR3 contains 17 residues. The ends lost 5 bases at V and 0 bases at J; junction bases unmatched: 11. For the CDR3, the DNA is TGCAGTGCTGGAGGCTGGGACAGGGGACCTAGCACAGATACGCAGTATTTT. Translated: CSAGGWDRGPSTDTQYF.

The chain is built from TRBV19 and TRBJ1-1, with 11 positions matching TRBD1. The V gene's germline CDR1 is LNHDA and CDR2 SQIVND (reference sequence). This CDR3 is 13 amino acids long. CDR3 loop: CPRDRGKNTEAFF. CDR3 bases: TGTCCCCGGGACAGGGGGAAGAACACTGAAGCTTTCTTT.

This clonotype was observed many times. This chain uses TRBV20-1 with TRBJ2-4; D unresolved. CDR3 length: 14 amino acids. The germline V gene has CDR1 DFQATT and CDR2 SNEGSKA (reference sequence). Trimming took 0 bases from V and 1 from J, leaving 7 bases between them. The CDR3 bases are TGCAGTGCTAGAGAGGGATACGCCAAAAACATTCAGTACTTC. The encoded protein is CSAREGYAKNIQYF.

This clonotype showed up many times. CDR3 amino acids: CSVEEGTYEQYF. The DNA for the CDR3 is TGCAGCGTTGAAGAAGGGACCTACGAGCAGTACTTC. This rearrangement joins TRBV29-1 to TRBJ2-7; D is uncertain. V was clipped by 0 bases and J by 2 bases, with 5 bases between them. The CDR3 runs 12 residues. Germline lookup yields CDR1 SQVTM and CDR2 ANQGSEA.

This clonotype turned up a few times. V gene TRBV5-1 combines with J gene TRBJ1-4; D is possibly TRBD1 (6 bases). This CDR3 contains 15 residues. The germline V and J ends were trimmed by 3 bases and 5 bases, with 14 bases remaining between them. Germline V gives CDR1 SGHRS, CDR2 YFSETQ. The CDR3 DNA is TGCGCCAGCAGCTCAACCGGGACAAGGAATGAAAAACTGTTTTTT. Its translation: CASSSTGTRNEKLFF.

The sample holds a few counts of this clonotype. The chain couples TRBV20-1 to TRBJ2-4, with 8 nucleotides matching TRBD1. The ends lost 3 bases at V and 0 bases at J; junction bases unmatched: 4. CDR3 length: 15 amino acids. Germline CDR1 is DFQATT and CDR2 is SNEGSKA (reference sequence). CDR3 DNA sequence: TGCAGTGCTAGCAGGGGGCCACTAGCCAAAAACATTCAGTACTTC. Amino acids: CSASRGPLAKNIQYF.

This clonotype was detected many times. This chain links TRBV12-3 or TRBV12-4 with TRBJ1-3, with D possibly being TRBD1 (5 bases). The CDR3 totals 15 residues. Trimming cost V 5 bases and J 0 bases, with 11 bases left between them. The CDR3 loop reads CASSGGASSGNTIYF. The CDR3 nucleotides are TGTGCCAGCAGTGGGGGTGCGAGCTCTGGAAACACCATATATTTT.

In its sample, this clonotype was seen a few times. This rearrangement joins TRBV5-1 to TRBJ2-5, with 9 bases identical to TRBD1. CDR3 length equals 15 residues. Germline V gene sequence: CDR1 SGHRS, CDR2 YFSETQ. V shed 1 base and J 3 bases; nucleotides not matched to a gene: 4. The DNA of the CDR3 is TGCGCCAGCAGCTTGACCGGGACAGGGAAAGAGACCCAGTACTTC. Its translation: CASSLTGTGKETQYF.

This clonotype was detected many times. The chain has TRBV20-1 and TRBJ2-7; D not certain. CDR1 is DFQATT and CDR2 is SNEGSKA in the germline V gene (reference sequence). This CDR3 is built from 16 residues. V lost 0 bases and J lost 1, with 16 bases in between. CDR3 region: CSARDGTGAGSYEQYF. CDR3 nucleotides: TGCAGTGCTAGAGACGGTACGGGCGCTGGTTCCTACGAGCAGTACTTC.